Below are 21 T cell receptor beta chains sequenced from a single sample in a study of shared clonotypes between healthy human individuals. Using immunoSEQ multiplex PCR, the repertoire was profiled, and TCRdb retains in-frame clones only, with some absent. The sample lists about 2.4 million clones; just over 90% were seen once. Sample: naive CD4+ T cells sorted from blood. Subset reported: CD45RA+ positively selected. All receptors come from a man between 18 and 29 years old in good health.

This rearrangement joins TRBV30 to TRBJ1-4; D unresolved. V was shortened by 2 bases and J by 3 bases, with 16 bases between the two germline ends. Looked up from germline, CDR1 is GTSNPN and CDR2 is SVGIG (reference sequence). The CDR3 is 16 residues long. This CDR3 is CAWSRFSGSPNEKLFF. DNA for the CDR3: TGTGCCTGGAGTAGGTTTTCTGGCAGTCCTAATGAAAAACTGTTTTTT.

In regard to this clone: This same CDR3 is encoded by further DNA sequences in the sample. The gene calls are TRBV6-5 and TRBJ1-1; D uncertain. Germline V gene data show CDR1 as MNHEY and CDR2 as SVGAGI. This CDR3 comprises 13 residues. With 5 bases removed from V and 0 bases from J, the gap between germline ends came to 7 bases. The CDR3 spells CASSRDMNTEAFF. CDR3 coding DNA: TGTGCCAGCAGTAGAGATATGAACACTGAAGCTTTCTTT.

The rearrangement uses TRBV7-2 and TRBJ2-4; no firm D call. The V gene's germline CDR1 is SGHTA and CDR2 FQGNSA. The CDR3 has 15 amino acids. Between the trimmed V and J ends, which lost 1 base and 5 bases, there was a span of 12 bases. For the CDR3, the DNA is TGTGCCAGCAGCTTAGTATTAGAAAAAGAAAACATTCAGTACTTC. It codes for CASSLVLEKENIQYF.

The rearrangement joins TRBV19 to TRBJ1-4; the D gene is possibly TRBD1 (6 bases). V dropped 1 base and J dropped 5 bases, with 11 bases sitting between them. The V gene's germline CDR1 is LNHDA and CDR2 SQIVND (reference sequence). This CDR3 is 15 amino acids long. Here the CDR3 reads CASSIVGGQNEKLFF. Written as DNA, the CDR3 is TGTGCCAGTAGTATAGTTGGGGGACAAAATGAAAAACTGTTTTTT. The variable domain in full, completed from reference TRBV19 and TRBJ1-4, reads DGGITQSPKYLFRKEGQNVTLSCEQNLNHDAMYWYRQDPGQGLRLIYYSQIVNDFQKGDIAEGYSVSREKKESFPLTVTSAQKNPTAFYLCASSIVGGQNEKLFFGSGTQLSVL.

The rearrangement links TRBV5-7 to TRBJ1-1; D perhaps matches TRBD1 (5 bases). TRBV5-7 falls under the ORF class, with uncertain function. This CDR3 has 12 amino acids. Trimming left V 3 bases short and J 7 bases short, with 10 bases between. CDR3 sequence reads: CASSSGTVEAFF. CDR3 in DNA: TGTGCCAGCAGCTCTGGGACGGTTGAAGCTTTCTTT.

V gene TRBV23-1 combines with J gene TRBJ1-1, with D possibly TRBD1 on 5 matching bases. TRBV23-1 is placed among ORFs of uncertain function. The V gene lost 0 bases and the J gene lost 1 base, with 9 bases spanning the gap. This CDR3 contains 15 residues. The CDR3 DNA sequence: TGCGCCAGCAGTCAATCGGGGCACCCGAACACTGAAGCTTTCTTT. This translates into CASSQSGHPNTEAFF.

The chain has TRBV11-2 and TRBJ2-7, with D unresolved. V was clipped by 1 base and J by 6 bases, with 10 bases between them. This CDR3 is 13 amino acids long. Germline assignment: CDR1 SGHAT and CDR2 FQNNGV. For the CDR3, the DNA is TGTGCCAGCAGCTTAGGAGAGGCCGGCGAGCAGTACTTC. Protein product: CASSLGEAGEQYF.

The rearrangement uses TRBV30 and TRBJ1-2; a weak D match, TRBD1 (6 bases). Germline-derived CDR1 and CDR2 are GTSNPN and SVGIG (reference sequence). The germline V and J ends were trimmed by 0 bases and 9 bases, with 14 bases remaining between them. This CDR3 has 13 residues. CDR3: CAWSVTTGRRYTF. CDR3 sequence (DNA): TGTGCCTGGAGTGTAACAACAGGGAGACGCTACACCTTC.

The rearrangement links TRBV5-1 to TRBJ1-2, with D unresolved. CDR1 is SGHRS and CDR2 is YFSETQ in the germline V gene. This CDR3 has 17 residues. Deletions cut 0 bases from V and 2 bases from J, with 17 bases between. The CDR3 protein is CASSLGPMTRANYGYTF. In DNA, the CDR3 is TGCGCCAGCAGCTTGGGTCCTATGACTAGGGCGAACTATGGCTACACCTTC.

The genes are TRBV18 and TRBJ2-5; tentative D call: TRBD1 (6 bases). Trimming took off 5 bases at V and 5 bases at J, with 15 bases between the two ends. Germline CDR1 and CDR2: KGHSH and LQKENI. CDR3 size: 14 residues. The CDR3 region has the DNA TGTGCCAGCTCAATATCGGCAGGGGAGGAGACCCAGTACTTC. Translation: CASSISAGEETQYF.

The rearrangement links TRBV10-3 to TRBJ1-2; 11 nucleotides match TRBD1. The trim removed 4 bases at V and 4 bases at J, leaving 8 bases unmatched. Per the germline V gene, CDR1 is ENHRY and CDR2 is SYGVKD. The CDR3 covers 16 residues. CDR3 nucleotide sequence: TGTGCCATCAGTGTCAGCTGGACAGGGGGCTTCTATGGCTACACCTTC. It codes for CAISVSWTGGFYGYTF.

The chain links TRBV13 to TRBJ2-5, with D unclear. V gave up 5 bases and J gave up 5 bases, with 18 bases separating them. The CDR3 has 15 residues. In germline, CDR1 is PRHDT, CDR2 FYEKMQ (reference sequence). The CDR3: CASSLIIESRETQYF. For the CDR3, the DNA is TGTGCCAGCAGCCTTATCATTGAGAGCCGGGAGACCCAGTACTTC.

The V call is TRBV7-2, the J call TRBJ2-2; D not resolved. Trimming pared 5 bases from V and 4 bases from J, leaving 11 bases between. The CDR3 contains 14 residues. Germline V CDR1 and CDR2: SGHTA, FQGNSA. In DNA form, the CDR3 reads TGTGCCAGCAGCCACGCCGGGTCCACCGGGGAGCTGTTTTTT. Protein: CASSHAGSTGELFF.

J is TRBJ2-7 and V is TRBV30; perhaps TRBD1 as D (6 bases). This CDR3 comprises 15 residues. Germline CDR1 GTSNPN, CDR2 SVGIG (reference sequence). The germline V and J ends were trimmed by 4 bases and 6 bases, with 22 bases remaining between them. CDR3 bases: TGTGCCTGGACCCCGAGGCGGCAGGGGCTCCGCGAGCAGTACTTC. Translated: CAWTPRRQGLREQYF. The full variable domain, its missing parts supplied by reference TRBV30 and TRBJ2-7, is SQTIHQWPATLVQPVGSPLSLECTVEGTSNPNLYWYRQAAGRGLQLLFYSVGIGQISSEVPQNLSASRPQDRQFILSSKKLLLSDSGFYLCAWTPRRQGLREQYFGPGTRLTVT.

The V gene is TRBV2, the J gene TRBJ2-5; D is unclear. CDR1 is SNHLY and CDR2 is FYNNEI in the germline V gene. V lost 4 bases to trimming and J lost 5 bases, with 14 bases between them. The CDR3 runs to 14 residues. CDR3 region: CASSGSHLVETQYF. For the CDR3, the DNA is TGTGCCAGCAGTGGATCCCATTTGGTCGAGACCCAGTACTTC.

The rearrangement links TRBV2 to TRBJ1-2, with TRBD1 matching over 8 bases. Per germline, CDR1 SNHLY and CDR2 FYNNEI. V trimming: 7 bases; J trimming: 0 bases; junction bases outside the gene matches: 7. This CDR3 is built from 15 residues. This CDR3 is CASISPDRANYGYTF. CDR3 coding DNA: TGTGCCAGCATCTCACCGGACAGGGCTAACTATGGCTACACCTTC. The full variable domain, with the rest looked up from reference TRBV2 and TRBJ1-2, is EPEVTQTPSHQVTQMGQEVILRCVPISNHLYFYWYRQILGQKVEFLVSFYNNEISEKSEIFDDQFSVERPDGSNFTLKIRSTKLEDSAMYFCASISPDRANYGYTFGSGTRLTVV.

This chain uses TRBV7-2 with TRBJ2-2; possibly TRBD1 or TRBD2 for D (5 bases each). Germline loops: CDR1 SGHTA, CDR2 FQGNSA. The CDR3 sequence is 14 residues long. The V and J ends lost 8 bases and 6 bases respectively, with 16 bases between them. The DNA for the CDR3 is TGTGCCAGCCGCCTCCGTATGGGGGCCGGGGAGCTGTTTTTT. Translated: CASRLRMGAGELFF.

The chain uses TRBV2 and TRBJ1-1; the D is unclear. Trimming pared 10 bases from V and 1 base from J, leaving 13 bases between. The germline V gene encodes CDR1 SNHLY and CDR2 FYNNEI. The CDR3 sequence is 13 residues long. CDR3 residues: CAITGDWNTEAFF. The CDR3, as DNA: TGTGCCATCACGGGCGATTGGAACACTGAAGCTTTCTTT.

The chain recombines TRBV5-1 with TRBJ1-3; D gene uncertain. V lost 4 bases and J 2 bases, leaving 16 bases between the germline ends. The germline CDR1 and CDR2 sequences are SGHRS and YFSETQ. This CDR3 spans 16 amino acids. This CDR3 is CASSKESGFAGNTIYF. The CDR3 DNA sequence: TGCGCCAGCAGCAAGGAATCGGGGTTCGCTGGAAACACCATATATTTT.

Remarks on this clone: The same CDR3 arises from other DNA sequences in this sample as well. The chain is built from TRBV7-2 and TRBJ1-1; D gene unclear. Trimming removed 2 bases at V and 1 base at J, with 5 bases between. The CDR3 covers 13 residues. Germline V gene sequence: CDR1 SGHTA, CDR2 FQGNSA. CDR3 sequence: CASSLTANTEAFF. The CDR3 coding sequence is TGTGCCAGCAGCTTAACCGCGAACACTGAAGCTTTCTTT.

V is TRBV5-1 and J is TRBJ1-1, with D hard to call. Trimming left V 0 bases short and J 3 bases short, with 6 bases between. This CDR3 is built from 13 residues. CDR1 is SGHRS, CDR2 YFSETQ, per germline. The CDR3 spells CASSLVGYTEAFF. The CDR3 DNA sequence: TGCGCCAGCAGCTTGGTTGGGTACACTGAAGCTTTCTTT.